This is a list of T cell receptor beta chains from one sample in a study of regulatory T cells in long-lasting Graves disease. Via MiXCR, TCRdb re-called the multiplex PCR reads, giving one row per CDR3 protein. Altogether under 300,000 distinct CDR3 sequences are present, roughly a fifth being singletons, with the ten largest covering over 11%. Source: peripheral blood mononuclear cells (PBMCs), taken at new diagnosis, from a patient treated with antithyroid drugs. The receptors derive from a female donor with Graves disease. The CDR3 runs from the conserved cysteine through the conserved F or W. D genes are given only for firm matches. The listing skips clone size in some rows; elsewhere it reads once, few, many or a size class.

cdr3_aa: CASSKGLAGVNEQFF
cdr3_nt: TGTGCCAGCAGCAAGGGACTAGCGGGAGTGAATGAGCAGTTCTTC
v_call: TRBV7-3
j_call: TRBJ2-1
d_call: TRBD2
clone_size: many
cdr3_length: 15

cdr3_aa: CASRSGAADHEQYF
cdr3_nt: TGTGCCAGCAGGTCCGGGGCAGCAGACCATGAGCAGTACTTC
v_call: TRBV7-3
j_call: TRBJ2-7
d_call: .
clone_size: .
cdr3_length: 14

cdr3_aa: CASSGQGNQPQHF
cdr3_nt: TGTGCCAGCAGCGGACAGGGCAATCAGCCCCAGCATTTT
v_call: TRBV2
j_call: TRBJ1-5
d_call: TRBD1
clone_size: many
cdr3_length: 13

cdr3_aa: CASTGRRNTEAFF
cdr3_nt: TGTGCCAGTACTGGCAGGAGGAACACTGAAGCTTTCTTT
v_call: TRBV19
j_call: TRBJ1-1
d_call: .
clone_size: many
cdr3_length: 13

cdr3_aa: CASSPLGPGDTQYF
cdr3_nt: TGTGCCAGCAGTCCCCTGGGTCCCGGAGATACGCAGTATTTT
v_call: TRBV27
j_call: TRBJ2-3
d_call: .
clone_size: many
cdr3_length: 14

cdr3_aa: CASTPSSSTDTQYF
cdr3_nt: TGCGCCAGCACTCCCTCTTCTAGCACAGATACGCAGTATTTT
v_call: TRBV5-1
j_call: TRBJ2-3
d_call: .
clone_size: few
cdr3_length: 14

cdr3_aa: CASSPFREEQYF
cdr3_nt: TGTGCCAGCAGCCCTTTTCGTGAAGAGCAGTACTTC
v_call: TRBV5-4
j_call: TRBJ2-7
d_call: .
clone_size: many
cdr3_length: 12

cdr3_aa: CASRLQVNEQFF
cdr3_nt: TGTGCCAGCAGACTACAAGTCAATGAGCAGTTCTTC
v_call: TRBV12-3/TRBV12-4
j_call: TRBJ2-1
d_call: .
clone_size: many
cdr3_length: 12

cdr3_aa: CASSGGQGAGGANVLTF
cdr3_nt: TGTGCCAGCAGTGGGGGACAGGGGGCTGGTGGGGCCAACGTCCTGACTTTC
v_call: TRBV6-1
j_call: TRBJ2-6
d_call: TRBD1
clone_size: many
cdr3_length: 17

cdr3_aa: CASSFRPRELFF
cdr3_nt: TGTGCCAGCAGCTTCAGACCCAGGGAGCTGTTTTTT
v_call: TRBV7-9
j_call: TRBJ2-2
d_call: .
clone_size: .
cdr3_length: 12

cdr3_aa: CASSQRGLAGGYNEQFF
cdr3_nt: TGTGCCAGCAGTCAACGGGGACTAGCGGGCGGATACAATGAGCAGTTCTTC
v_call: TRBV6-2/TRBV6-3
j_call: TRBJ2-1
d_call: TRBD2
clone_size: many
cdr3_length: 17

cdr3_aa: CASRSDRGTNTEAFF
cdr3_nt: TGTGCCAGCAGATCCGACAGGGGCACGAACACTGAAGCTTTCTTT
v_call: TRBV7-6
j_call: TRBJ1-1
d_call: TRBD1
clone_size: many
cdr3_length: 15

cdr3_aa: CSAHGTSGDPSYNEQFF
cdr3_nt: TGCAGTGCTCACGGGACTAGCGGGGACCCTTCCTACAATGAGCAGTTCTTC
v_call: TRBV20-1
j_call: TRBJ2-1
d_call: TRBD2
clone_size: .
cdr3_length: 17

cdr3_aa: CASRVGTSGGYTF
cdr3_nt: TGTGCCAGCAGAGTGGGGACATCCGGTGGCTACACCTTC
v_call: TRBV28
j_call: TRBJ1-2
d_call: .
clone_size: many
cdr3_length: 13

cdr3_aa: CASSPKLGGYNEQFF
cdr3_nt: TGTGCCAGCAGCCCCAAGCTAGGAGGGTACAATGAGCAGTTCTTC
v_call: TRBV6-2/TRBV6-3
j_call: TRBJ2-1
d_call: .
clone_size: few
cdr3_length: 15

cdr3_aa: CASTTRGGGTGELFF
cdr3_nt: TGTGCCAGCACGACCCGGGGGGGGGGAACCGGGGAGCTGTTTTTT
v_call: TRBV12-3/TRBV12-4
j_call: TRBJ2-2
d_call: TRBD2
clone_size: .
cdr3_length: 15